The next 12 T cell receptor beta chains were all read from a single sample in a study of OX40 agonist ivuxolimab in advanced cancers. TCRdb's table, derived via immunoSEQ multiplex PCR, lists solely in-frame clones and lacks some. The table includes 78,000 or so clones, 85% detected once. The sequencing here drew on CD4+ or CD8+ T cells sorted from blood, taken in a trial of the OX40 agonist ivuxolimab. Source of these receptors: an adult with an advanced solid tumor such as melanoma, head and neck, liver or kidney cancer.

The CDR3 spells CASSQGGLAGGYEQYF. The DNA for the CDR3 is TGTGCCAGCAGCCAAGGAGGACTAGCGGGAGGCTACGAGCAGTACTTC. The V call is TRBV7-9, the J call TRBJ2-7; 14 nucleotides line up with TRBD2. CDR1 is SEHNR, CDR2 FQNEAQ, per germline (reference sequence). The junction had 6 bases not matched to a gene; V was cut back by 5 bases and J by 3 bases. The CDR3 is 16 amino acids.

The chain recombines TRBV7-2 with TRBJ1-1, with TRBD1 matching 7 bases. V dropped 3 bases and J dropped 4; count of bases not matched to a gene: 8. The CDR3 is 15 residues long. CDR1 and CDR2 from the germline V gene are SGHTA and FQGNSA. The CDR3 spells CASSFNRGISTEAFF. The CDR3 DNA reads TGTGCCAGCAGCTTTAACAGGGGAATAAGCACTGAAGCTTTCTTT.

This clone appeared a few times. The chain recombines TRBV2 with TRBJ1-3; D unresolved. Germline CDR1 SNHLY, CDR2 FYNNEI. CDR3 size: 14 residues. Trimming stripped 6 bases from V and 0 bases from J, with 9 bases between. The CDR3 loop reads CASRAQVSGNTIYF. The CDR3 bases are TGTGCCAGCAGAGCCCAAGTCTCTGGAAACACCATATATTTT.

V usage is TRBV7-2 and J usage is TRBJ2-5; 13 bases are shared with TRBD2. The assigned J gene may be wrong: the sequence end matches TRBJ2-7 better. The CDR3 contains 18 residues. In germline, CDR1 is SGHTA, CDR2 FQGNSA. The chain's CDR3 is CASSFSVGGLAGVHEQYF. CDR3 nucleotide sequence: TGTGCCAGCAGCTTTAGTGTAGGTGGACTAGCGGGAGTCCACGAGCAGTACTTC.

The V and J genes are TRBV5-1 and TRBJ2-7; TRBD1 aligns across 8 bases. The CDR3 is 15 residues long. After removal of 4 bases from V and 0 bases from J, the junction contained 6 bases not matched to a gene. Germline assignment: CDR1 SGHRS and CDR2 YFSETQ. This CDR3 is CASSPGTGGSYEQYF. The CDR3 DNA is TGCGCCAGCAGCCCAGGGACAGGAGGCTCCTACGAGCAGTACTTC.

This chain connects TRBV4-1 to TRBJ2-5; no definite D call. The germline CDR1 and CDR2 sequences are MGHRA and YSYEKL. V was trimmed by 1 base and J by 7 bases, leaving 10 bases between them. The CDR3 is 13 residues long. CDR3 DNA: TGCGCCAGCAGCCAAGCCCCCTCAGGGACCCAGTACTTC. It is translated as CASSQAPSGTQYF.

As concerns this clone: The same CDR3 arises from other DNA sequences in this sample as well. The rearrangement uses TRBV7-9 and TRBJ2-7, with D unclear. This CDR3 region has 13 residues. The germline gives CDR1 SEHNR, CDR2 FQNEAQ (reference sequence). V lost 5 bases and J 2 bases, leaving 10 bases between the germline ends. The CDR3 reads CASSPPGPYEQYF. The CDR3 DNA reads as TGTGCCAGCAGCCCCCCGGGTCCCTACGAGCAGTACTTC.

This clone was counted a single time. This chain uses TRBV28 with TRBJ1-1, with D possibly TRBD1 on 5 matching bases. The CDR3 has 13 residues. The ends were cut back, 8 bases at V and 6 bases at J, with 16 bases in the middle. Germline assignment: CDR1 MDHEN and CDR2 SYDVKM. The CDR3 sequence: CASDGRDPPEAFF. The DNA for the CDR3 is TGTGCCAGCGACGGCCGGGACCCCCCTGAAGCTTTCTTT.

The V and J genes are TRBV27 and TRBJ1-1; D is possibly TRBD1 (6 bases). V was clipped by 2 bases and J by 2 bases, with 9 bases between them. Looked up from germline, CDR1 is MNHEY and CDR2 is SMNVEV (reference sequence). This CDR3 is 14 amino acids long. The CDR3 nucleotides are TGTGCCAGCAGTTTACAGGGGATCAACACTGAAGCTTTCTTT. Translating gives CASSLQGINTEAFF.

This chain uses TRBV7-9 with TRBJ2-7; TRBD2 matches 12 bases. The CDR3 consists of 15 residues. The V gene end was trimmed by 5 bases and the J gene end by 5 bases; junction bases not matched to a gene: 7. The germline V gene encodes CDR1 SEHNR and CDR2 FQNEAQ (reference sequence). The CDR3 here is CASSQDLAGGDEQYF. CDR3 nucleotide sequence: TGTGCCAGCAGCCAAGATCTAGCGGGAGGGGACGAGCAGTACTTC. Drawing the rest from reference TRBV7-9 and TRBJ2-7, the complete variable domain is DTGVSQNPRHKITKRGQNVTFRCDPISEHNRLYWYRQTLGQGPEFLTYFQNEAQLEKSRLLSDRFSAERPKGSFSTLEIQRTEQGDSAMYLCASSQDLAGGDEQYFGPGTRLTVT.

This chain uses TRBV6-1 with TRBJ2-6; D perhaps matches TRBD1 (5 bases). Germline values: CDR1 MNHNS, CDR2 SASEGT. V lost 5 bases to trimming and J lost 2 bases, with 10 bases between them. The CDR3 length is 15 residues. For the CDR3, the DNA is TGTGCCAGCAGTTTCCAGGGAACTGGGGCCAACGTCCTGACTTTC. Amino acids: CASSFQGTGANVLTF.

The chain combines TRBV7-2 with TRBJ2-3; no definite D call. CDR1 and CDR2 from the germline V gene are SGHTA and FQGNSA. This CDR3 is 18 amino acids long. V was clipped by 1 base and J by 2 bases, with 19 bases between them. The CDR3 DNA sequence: TGTGCCAGCAGCTTAGGGGATCGTGGCAGGATCTCCACAGATACGCAGTATTTT. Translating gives CASSLGDRGRISTDTQYF.